A selection of T cell receptor beta chains follows, all from one sample in a study of beta chain features in type 1 diabetes. Data came from immunoSEQ multiplex PCR; TCRdb stores just in-frame clones and leaves some out. Of roughly 120,000 clones in the sample, roughly 43% were seen once. The sequenced sample was stem cell memory CD4+ T cells from blood. The receptors originated from a woman aged 18-29 years in good health. Each CDR3 is given with its conserved first and last residue. The D gene is left open where the match is weak. Clone size is not always given. Where it is, it says once, few, many or a class for expanded clones.

>TRBJ1-2|TRBD1|TRBV27|few
TGTGCCAGCAGACCGCTATGGACAGGGGATGGCTACACCTTC
CASRPLWTGDGYTF
>TRBJ2-5|.|TRBV28|.
TGTGCCAGCACGAAGGGGGACACCCAAGAGACCCAGTACTTC
CASTKGDTQETQYF
>TRBJ2-7|TRBD2|TRBV5-1|.
TGCGCCAGCAGCTTGGGCGGGAGAGCCTACGAGCAGTACTTC
CASSLGGRAYEQYF
>TRBJ2-1|TRBD2|TRBV7-3|few
TGTGCCAGCAGCTTAACTCCACTAGCGGGAGCTGAGCAGTTCTTC
CASSLTPLAGAEQFF
>TRBJ1-2|.|TRBV5-1|.
TGCGCCAGCAGCTTGGCAGGGGACTATGGCTACACCTTC
CASSLAGDYGYTF
>TRBJ1-5|TRBD1|TRBV19|few
TGTGCCAGTAGAATCTTAGACAGGGACAATCAGCCCCAGCATTTT
CASRILDRDNQPQHF
>TRBJ2-7|TRBD2|TRBV5-1|.
TGCGCCAGCAGCCCACAGAGGGGACTAGCGGGAGTGGGCTACGAGCAGTACTTC
CASSPQRGLAGVGYEQYF
>TRBJ2-1|TRBD2|TRBV11-1|once
TGTGCCAGCAGCTTCCAACCCCGACTAGCGGGATTCAATGAGCAGTTCTTC
CASSFQPRLAGFNEQFF
>TRBJ2-7|TRBD1|TRBV30|few
TGTGCCTGGAGACATAAACAGGGGCACTCCTACGAGCAGTACTTC
CAWRHKQGHSYEQYF
>TRBJ2-1|TRBD2|TRBV4-1|.
TGCGCCAGCAGCCAAGATCTGGGACTAGCGGGAGGTTGGGCCTACAATGAGCAGTTCTTC
CASSQDLGLAGGWAYNEQFF
>TRBJ1-1|.|TRBV30|few
TGTGCCTGGATCAGCAACCGGTGGGGGCGGAACACTGAAGCTTTCTTT
CAWISNRWGRNTEAFF
>TRBJ2-2|.|TRBV27|.
TGTGCCAGCAGTCGGACCCCCGGGACACCTACCGGGGAGCTGTTTTTT
CASSRTPGTPTGELFF
>TRBJ2-7|.|TRBV6-1|.
TGTGCCAGCAGTTATGACTTCCTATCCTACGAGCAGTACTTC
CASSYDFLSYEQYF
>TRBJ2-7|.|TRBV2|.
TGTGCCAGCAGAGAACAGGGCTACGAGCAGTACTTC
CASREQGYEQYF
>TRBJ2-7|.|TRBV20-1|.
TGCAGTGTGGAGGGCTGGCGCGAGCAGTACTTC
CSVEGWREQYF
>TRBJ2-2|.|TRBV7-9|few
TGTGCCAGCAGGCAGAAGCCACAGGGTGGGGACACCGGGGAGCTGTTTTTT
CASRQKPQGGDTGELFF
>TRBJ2-1|TRBD2|TRBV6-1|few
TGTGCCAGCAGTGGGGGAGGGGCCTACAATGAGCAGTTCTTC
CASSGGGAYNEQFF
>TRBJ1-3|.|TRBV18|.
TGTGCCAGCTCACTCCGACAGAATATAGCCTCTGGAAACACCATATATTTT
CASSLRQNIASGNTIYF
>TRBJ1-1|TRBD1|TRBV30|few
TGTGCCTGGAGGGGACAGGGATACACTGAAGCTTTCTTT
CAWRGQGYTEAFF
>TRBJ2-6|.|TRBV6-5|.
TGTGCCAGCAGTTACATATCTGGGGCCAACGTCCTGACTTTC
CASSYISGANVLTF
>TRBJ1-1|.|TRBV19|.
TGTGCCAGTAAGGTCTCAGGGCCCGAGAACACTGAAGCTTTCTTT
CASKVSGPENTEAFF
>TRBJ2-6|.|TRBV7-9|.
TGTGCCAGCAGCTTAGCGTCGGGTTCGGGGGCCAACGTCCTGACTTTC
CASSLASGSGANVLTF
>TRBJ2-5|TRBD1|TRBV5-4|.
TGTGCCAGCAGCAAAGAAAGACAGGGAAGGTTAAGGGCAGAGACCCAGTACTTC
CASSKERQGRLRAETQYF
>TRBJ1-5|TRBD1|TRBV27|.
TGTGCCAGCGCCAACAGGGGTAGCAATCAGCCCCAGCATTTT
CASANRGSNQPQHF
>TRBJ2-7|TRBD1|TRBV18|few
TGTGCCAGCTCACTGGGACAGGGGGCAAGACTACCCTACGAGCAGTACTTC
CASSLGQGARLPYEQYF
>TRBJ1-2|.|TRBV14|.
TGTGCCAGCAGCCAAGATCCCAGTTACTATGGCTACACCTTC
CASSQDPSYYGYTF
>TRBJ2-1|.|TRBV6-5|.
TGTGCCAGCAGTTCGGGACTGAACGATGAGCAGTTCTTC
CASSSGLNDEQFF
>TRBJ1-2|TRBD1|TRBV6-5|.
TGTGCCAGCAGTTACCTCGGGACAGGGGGCTATGGCTACACCTTC
CASSYLGTGGYGYTF
>TRBJ2-1|TRBD2|TRBV30|.
TGTGCCTGGAGTAAACCGCAAGCGGGAGGCTACAATGAGCAGTTCTTC
CAWSKPQAGGYNEQFF
>TRBJ2-1|TRBD2|TRBV28|.
TGTGCCAGCAGTCCGCTAGCGGTTCACTACAATGAGCAGTTCTTC
CASSPLAVHYNEQFF
>TRBJ2-2|TRBD1|TRBV6-5|.
TGTGCCAGCAGAGCCGGGACAGGGGGCAGGGGGGAGCTGTTTTTT
CASRAGTGGRGELFF
>TRBJ2-7|.|TRBV5-1|few
TGCGCCAGCAGCTTGGCTAGTTCACTCTACGAGCAGTACTTC
CASSLASSLYEQYF
>TRBJ2-1|.|TRBV5-1|few
TGCGCCAGCAGCCCGAGGGACACGAGCTCCTACAATGAGCAGTTCTTC
CASSPRDTSSYNEQFF
>TRBJ2-7|TRBD1|TRBV18|few
TGTGCCAGCTCACCGACTCCCCAGGGGGCATACGAGCAGTACTTC
CASSPTPQGAYEQYF
>TRBJ2-7|.|TRBV20-1|.
TGCAGTGCTTCGCGTTCCTACGAGCAGTACTTC
CSASRSYEQYF
>TRBJ2-7|.|TRBV7-2|.
TGTGCCAGCAGCTTAGGAAGGGCCACAGGGACGCAGTACTTC
CASSLGRATGTQYF
>TRBJ2-1|.|TRBV7-3|.
TGTGCCAGCAGCCGGGGAGCGGTCTCCTACAATGAGCAGTTCTTC
CASSRGAVSYNEQFF
>TRBJ2-1|TRBD2|TRBV30|.
TGTGCCTGGAGTACCTGGACTAGCGGGAGTTTGAATGAGCAGTTCTTC
CAWSTWTSGSLNEQFF
>TRBJ2-5|TRBD1|TRBV5-1|.
TGCGCCAGCAGCCTTCAGGGGGCGCGGGAGACCCAGTACTTC
CASSLQGARETQYF
>TRBJ2-2|.|TRBV5-1|few
TGCGCCAGCAGCCCTGCCCCTCGGACCGGGGAGCTGTTTTTT
CASSPAPRTGELFF
>TRBJ2-1|.|TRBV5-1|.
TGCGCCAGCAGCTTGGTCGACGGGAATGAGCAGTTCTTC
CASSLVDGNEQFF
>TRBJ1-1|TRBD1|TRBV29-1|few
TGCAGCGTCCACGCGCAGGGGGCACGGAACACTGAAGCTTTCTTT
CSVHAQGARNTEAFF
>TRBJ2-7|.|TRBV5-1|few
TGCGCCAGCAGCTTCGGCGGGGTTGGACCCAACGAGCAGTACTTC
CASSFGGVGPNEQYF
>TRBJ2-7|TRBD1|TRBV7-8|.
TGTGCCAGCAGCAAGGGGACAGCTCTTTCCTACGAGCAGTACTTC
CASSKGTALSYEQYF
>TRBJ1-2|.|TRBV15|few
TGTGCCACCAGCAGAGATGGTCCAGGTCCTGGCTACACCTTC
CATSRDGPGPGYTF
>TRBJ2-3|TRBD2|TRBV4-1|once
TGCGCCAGCAGCTACGGGGGGAACACAGATACGCAGTATTTT
CASSYGGNTDTQYF
>TRBJ1-1|.|TRBV7-9|few
TGTGCCAGCAGCCGACATATCGAAACTGAAGCTTTCTTT
CASSRHIETEAFF